The clone carrying this T cell receptor (beta chain) was detected once. These data come from a study of blood T cell repertoires in COVID-19. Generated by immunoSEQ multiplex PCR, the TCRdb table keeps only in-frame clones and is missing some. This sample has a few hundred thousand clones, with around 81% found just once. This clonotype originated in a man over 45 who had recovered from COVID-19. The sequencing sample was made of PBMCs or T cells enriched from blood (not recorded which).

This chain's CDR3 is CASSPSGQLNNEQFF. The CDR3 nucleotides read TGCGCCAGCAGCCCTTCGGGACAGCTAAACAATGAGCAGTTCTTC. The rearrangement links TRBV5-1 to TRBJ2-1; TRBD1 matches 7 bases. CDR1 and CDR2 from the germline V gene are SGHRS and YFSETQ. This CDR3 has 15 amino acids. V lost 4 bases, J lost 5 bases, and 9 bases stayed unmatched.